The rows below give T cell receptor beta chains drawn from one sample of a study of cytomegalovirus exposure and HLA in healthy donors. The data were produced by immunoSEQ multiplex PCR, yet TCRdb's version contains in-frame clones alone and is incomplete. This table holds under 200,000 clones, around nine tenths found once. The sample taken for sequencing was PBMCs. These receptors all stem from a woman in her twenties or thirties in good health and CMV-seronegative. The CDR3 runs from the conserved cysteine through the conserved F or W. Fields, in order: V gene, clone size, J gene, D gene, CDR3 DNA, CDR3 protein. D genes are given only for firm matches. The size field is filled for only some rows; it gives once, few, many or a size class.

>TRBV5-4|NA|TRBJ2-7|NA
TGTGCCAGCAGTTCCCGGGCCTCAGGGGAGCAGTACTTC
CASSSRASGEQYF
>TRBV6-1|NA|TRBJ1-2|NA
TGTGCCAGCAGTGCGCGGGGGGCGAGGGGCTACACCTTC
CASSARGARGYTF
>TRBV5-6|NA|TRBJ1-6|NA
TGTGCCAGCAGCTGGGTCCAGGGGAATTCACCCCTCCACTTT
CASSWVQGNSPLHF
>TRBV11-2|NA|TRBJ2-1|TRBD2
TGTGCCAGCAGCACAGCGGGAGGGTTTCGGGATGAGCAGTTCTTC
CASSTAGGFRDEQFF
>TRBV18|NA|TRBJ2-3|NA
TGTGCCAGCTCACCACCCCGCAGGGTTCAACCAGATACGCAGTATTTT
CASSPPRRVQPDTQYF
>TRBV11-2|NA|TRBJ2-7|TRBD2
TGTGCCAGCAGCTCTCTGACTAGCGGGAGAATCTACGAGCAGTACTTC
CASSSLTSGRIYEQYF
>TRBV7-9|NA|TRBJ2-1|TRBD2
TGTGCCAGCAGCTTAGCGGCTACTAGCGGGGGGGCCTATGAGCAGTTCTTC
CASSLAATSGGAYEQFF
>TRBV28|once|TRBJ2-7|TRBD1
TGTGCCAGCAGTGGGGCAGGGGGCGTTTTCGAGCAGTACTTC
CASSGAGGVFEQYF
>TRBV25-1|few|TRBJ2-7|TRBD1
TGTGCCAGCAGTGAACCCTCGGGTCGAGACAGGGGGAACGAGCAGTACTTC
CASSEPSGRDRGNEQYF
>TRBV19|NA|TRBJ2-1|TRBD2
TGTGCCAGTAGTATAGACGCCTCGTCTAGCGGAAGCTCCTACAATGAGCAGTTCTTC
CASSIDASSSGSSYNEQFF
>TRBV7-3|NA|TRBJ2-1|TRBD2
TGTGCCAGCAGCCCAATAGGACTAGCCGGGGGATATGAGCAGTTCTTC
CASSPIGLAGGYEQFF
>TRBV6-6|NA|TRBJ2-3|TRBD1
TGTGCCAGCAGCCGGGACAGGAGCACAGATACGCAGTATTTT
CASSRDRSTDTQYF
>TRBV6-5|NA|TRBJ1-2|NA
TGTGCCAGCAGTTACATTGCCAGCGAGGGTGTCTACACCTTC
CASSYIASEGVYTF
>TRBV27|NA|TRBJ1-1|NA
TGTGCCAGCAATGTAAGCCCGAACACTGAAGCTTTCTTT
CASNVSPNTEAFF
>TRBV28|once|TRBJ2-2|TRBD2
TGTGCCAGCAGTTTACAACCAGCGGGAGGGCCGGGCGGGGAGCTGTTTTTT
CASSLQPAGGPGGELFF
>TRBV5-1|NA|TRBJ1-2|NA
TGCGCCAGCAGCTTGGACAGGAATCCTAACTATGGCTACACCTTC
CASSLDRNPNYGYTF
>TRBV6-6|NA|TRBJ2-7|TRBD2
TGTGCCAGCAGCCCCCTTCGAGCGGGGAACGAGCAGTACTTC
CASSPLRAGNEQYF
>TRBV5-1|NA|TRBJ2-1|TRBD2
TGCGCCAGCAGCTTGGGCCCGGCCGGGACTAGCAACAATGAGCAGTTCTTC
CASSLGPAGTSNNEQFF
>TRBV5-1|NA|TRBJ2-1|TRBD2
TGCGCCAGCAGCTTGGGACCCTCGGGAGGCGAGTTCTTC
CASSLGPSGGEFF
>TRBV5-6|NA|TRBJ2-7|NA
TGTGCCAGCAGCTACGGACAGTCCTACGAGCAGTACTTC
CASSYGQSYEQYF
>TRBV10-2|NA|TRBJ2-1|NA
TGCGCCAGCAGTGAGCGGGGGTTCCGGTTCTTC
CASSERGFRFF
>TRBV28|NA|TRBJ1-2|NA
TGTGCCAGCACTCCGGGGGAGGGAGGCTACACCTTC
CASTPGEGGYTF